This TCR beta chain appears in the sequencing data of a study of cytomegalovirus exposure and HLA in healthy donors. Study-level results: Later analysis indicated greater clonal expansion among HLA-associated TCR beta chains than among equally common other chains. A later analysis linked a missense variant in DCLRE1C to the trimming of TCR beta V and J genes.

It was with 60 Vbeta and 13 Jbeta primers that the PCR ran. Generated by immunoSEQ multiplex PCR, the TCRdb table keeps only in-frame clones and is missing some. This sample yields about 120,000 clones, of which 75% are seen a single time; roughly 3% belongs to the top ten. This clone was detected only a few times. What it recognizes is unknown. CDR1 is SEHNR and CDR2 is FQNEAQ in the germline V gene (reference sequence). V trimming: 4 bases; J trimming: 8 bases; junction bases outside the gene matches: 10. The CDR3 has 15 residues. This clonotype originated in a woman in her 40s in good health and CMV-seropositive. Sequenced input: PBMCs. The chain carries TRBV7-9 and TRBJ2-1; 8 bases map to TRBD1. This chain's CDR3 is CASSSGQGYVDEQFF. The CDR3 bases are TGTGCCAGCAGCTCTGGACAGGGCTATGTGGATGAGCAGTTCTTC.